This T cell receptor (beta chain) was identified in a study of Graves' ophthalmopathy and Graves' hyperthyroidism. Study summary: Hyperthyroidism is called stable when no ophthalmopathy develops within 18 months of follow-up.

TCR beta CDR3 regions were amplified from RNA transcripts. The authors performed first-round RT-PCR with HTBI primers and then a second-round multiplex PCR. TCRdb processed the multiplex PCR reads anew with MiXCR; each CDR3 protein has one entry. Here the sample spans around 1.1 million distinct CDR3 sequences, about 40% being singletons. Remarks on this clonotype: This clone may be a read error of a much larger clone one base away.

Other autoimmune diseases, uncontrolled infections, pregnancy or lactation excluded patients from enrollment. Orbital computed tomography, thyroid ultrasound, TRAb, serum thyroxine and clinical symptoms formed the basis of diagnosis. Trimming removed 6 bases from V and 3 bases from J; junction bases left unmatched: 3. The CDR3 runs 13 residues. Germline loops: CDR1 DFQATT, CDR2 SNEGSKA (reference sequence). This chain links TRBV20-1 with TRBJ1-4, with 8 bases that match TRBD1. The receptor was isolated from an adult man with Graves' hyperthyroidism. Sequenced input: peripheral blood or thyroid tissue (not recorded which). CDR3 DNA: TGCAGTGCGGACAGGGTTCCTAATGAAAAACTGTTTTTT. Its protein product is CSADRVPNEKLFF.